This is a list of T cell receptor beta chains from one sample in a study of cytomegalovirus exposure and HLA in healthy donors. The method was immunoSEQ multiplex PCR; TCRdb's version includes in-frame clones alone and lacks a portion of them. The data show roughly 50,000 clones, with roughly 93% seen just once and around 1.7% held by the top ten. Material: PBMCs. All receptors come from a young woman in good health and CMV-seropositive. CDR3s include the opening cysteine and the closing phenylalanine or tryptophan. The D gene is left open where the match is weak. Rows may omit the clone size; those that give it use once, few, many or a size class.

TRBJ2-3	14	TRBV27	-	-	TGTGCCAGCAGTTTATCGGGGGGTTCAGATACGCAGTATTTT	CASSLSGGSDTQYF
TRBJ2-7	15	TRBV6-5	-	-	TGTGCCAGCAGTTACTCTCCAGGGGCCGCCTACGAGCAGTACTTC	CASSYSPGAAYEQYF
TRBJ1-4	14	TRBV27	-	-	TGTGCCAGCAGTTTTTCATCAAGCGGTGAAAAACTGTTTTTT	CASSFSSSGEKLFF
TRBJ1-5	15	TRBV30	-	-	TGTGCCTGGAGTGAGTTGGATAGGGGCACTCAGCCCCAGCATTTT	CAWSELDRGTQPQHF
TRBJ2-7	14	TRBV29-1	TRBD2	-	TGCAGCGTCGCGGTAGCGGGGGTCATCCACGAGCAGTACTTC	CSVAVAGVIHEQYF
TRBJ2-1	14	TRBV27	TRBD2	-	TGTGCCAGCACCCCGGGACTAGCGATCGATGAGCAGTTCTTC	CASTPGLAIDEQFF
TRBJ2-1	14	TRBV30	TRBD2	-	TGTGCCTGGGAGATACTAGCGGGTGGTAATGAGCAGTTCTTC	CAWEILAGGNEQFF
TRBJ1-5	14	TRBV6-1	-	-	TGTGCCAGCAGTGAAGCGGCAAGCAATCAGCCCCAGCATTTT	CASSEAASNQPQHF
TRBJ2-7	15	TRBV19	-	-	TGTGCCAGTAGTACCATGGGGTACAGGGTCGGCGAGCAGTACTTC	CASSTMGYRVGEQYF
TRBJ2-2	13	TRBV6-1	-	-	TGTGCCAGCAGGAGGAGGGGCACCGGGGAGCTGTTTTTT	CASRRRGTGELFF
TRBJ1-5	14	TRBV6-1	TRBD1	-	TGTGCCAGCAACGAACAGGGGGCAGGTCAGCCCCAGCATTTT	CASNEQGAGQPQHF
TRBJ2-1	14	TRBV29-1	TRBD1	-	TGCAGCACAGACCAGGACAGGGTGGGCAATGAGCAGTTCTTC	CSTDQDRVGNEQFF
TRBJ1-5	16	TRBV25-1	TRBD1	-	TGTGCCAGCAGTGAATCAGGGACAGGGGGCGATCAGCCCCAGCATTTT	CASSESGTGGDQPQHF
TRBJ1-5	15	TRBV29-1	TRBD1	few	TGCAGCGTTGAACTCGGGACAGGGGGTAATCAGCCCCAGCATTTT	CSVELGTGGNQPQHF
TRBJ1-4	18	TRBV5-1	TRBD1	-	TGCGCCAGCAGACTGACAGGGCTCTCACTTGCAACTAATGAAAAACTGTTTTTT	CASRLTGLSLATNEKLFF
TRBJ1-2	15	TRBV7-9	-	-	TGTGCCAGCAGCTTGTCCAGGGGCGCTTACTATGGCTACACCTTC	CASSLSRGAYYGYTF
TRBJ2-7	14	TRBV6-5	TRBD2	once	TGTGCCAGCAGTTACTCGAGGACTAGCACCGAGCAGTACTTC	CASSYSRTSTEQYF
TRBJ2-5	15	TRBV6-5	TRBD2	-	TGTGCCAGCAGACCCCCTTTAGCGGGGGTGGAGACCCAGTACTTC	CASRPPLAGVETQYF
TRBJ2-5	16	TRBV4-1	TRBD2	-	TGCGCCAGCAGCCAAGATGTAGCGGGGGGGCAAGAGACCCAGTACTTC	CASSQDVAGGQETQYF
TRBJ1-2	14	TRBV5-1	TRBD1	-	TGCGCCAGCAGCTTGGATGGGACAGCCTATGGCTACACCTTC	CASSLDGTAYGYTF
TRBJ2-3	19	TRBV4-2	TRBD2	-	TGTGCCAGCAGCCAAGAGGGGCGATCCGGGACTAGCGGGGTACATACGCAGTATTTT	CASSQEGRSGTSGVHTQYF
TRBJ1-4	17	TRBV7-9	TRBD1	-	TGTGCCAGCAGCCCCGGGACAGGGGGCCTACATAATGAAAAACTGTTTTTT	CASSPGTGGLHNEKLFF
TRBJ1-1	13	TRBV4-2	-	-	TGTGCCAGCAGCCAAGAGGAGGACACTGAAGCTTTCTTT	CASSQEEDTEAFF
TRBJ2-1	16	TRBV7-2	TRBD2	few	TGTGCCAGCAGCTTATCTCGGGGGGGTACCTACAATGAGCAGTTCTTC	CASSLSRGGTYNEQFF
TRBJ1-1	14	TRBV11-2	TRBD1	-	TGTGCCAGCAGCTTGACAGGGGGCGGGACTGAAGCTTTCTTT	CASSLTGGGTEAFF
TRBJ2-1	13	TRBV6-4	-	few	TGTGCCAGCAGTATTAGCTCCTACAATGAGCAGTTCTTC	CASSISSYNEQFF
TRBJ2-1	15	TRBV7-2	-	-	TGTGCCAGCAGCAATGGGCTAGCGCATTACAATGAGCAGTTCTTC	CASSNGLAHYNEQFF
TRBJ2-1	19	TRBV7-9	-	-	TGTGCCAGCAGCTTAGATTCAGGGGGGATCTTCGGAAGAGCCCATGAGCAGTTCTTC	CASSLDSGGIFGRAHEQFF
TRBJ1-2	13	TRBV10-3	-	-	TGTGCCATCAGTGCGGAGGGGAGGGGCGGCTACACCTTC	CAISAEGRGGYTF
TRBJ2-7	12	TRBV6-5	-	-	TGTGCCAGCAGTTACTCGGGGGGCGAGCAGTACTTC	CASSYSGGEQYF
TRBJ1-2	13	TRBV18	-	-	TGTGCCAGCTCACGGCCCGACGGGTATGGCTACACCTTC	CASSRPDGYGYTF
TRBJ1-2	13	TRBV18	TRBD1	once	TGTGCCAGCTCCCATCGGGACAGCTATGGCTACACCTTC	CASSHRDSYGYTF
TRBJ1-1	14	TRBV30	TRBD1	-	TGTGCCTGGAGGGGACAGGGGATAAACACTGAAGCTTTCTTT	CAWRGQGINTEAFF
TRBJ1-5	14	TRBV7-2	-	-	TGTGCCAGCAGCTTATATTCAGGGGACCAGCCCCAGCATTTT	CASSLYSGDQPQHF
TRBJ2-7	14	TRBV5-1	TRBD1	-	TGCGCCAGCAGCTTGGCCGACGACAGGGTTAATCTGTACTTC	CASSLADDRVNLYF
TRBJ2-3	15	TRBV27	TRBD2	-	TGTGCCAGCAGTCTGGGACTAGTGAATTCAGATACGCAGTATTTT	CASSLGLVNSDTQYF
TRBJ1-3	14	TRBV5-1	-	once	TGCGCCAGCAGCCGGGGGGAGTCTGGAAACACCATATATTTT	CASSRGESGNTIYF